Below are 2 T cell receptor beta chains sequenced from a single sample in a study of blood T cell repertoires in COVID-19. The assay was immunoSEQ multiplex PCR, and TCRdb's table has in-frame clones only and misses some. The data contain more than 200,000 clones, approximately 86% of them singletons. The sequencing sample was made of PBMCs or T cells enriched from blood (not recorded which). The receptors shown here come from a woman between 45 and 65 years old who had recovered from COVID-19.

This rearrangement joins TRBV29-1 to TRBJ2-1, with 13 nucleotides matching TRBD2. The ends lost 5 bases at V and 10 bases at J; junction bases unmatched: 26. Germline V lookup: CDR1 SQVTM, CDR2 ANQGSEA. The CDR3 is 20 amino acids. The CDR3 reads CSVHATGTQERTSGRGEQFF. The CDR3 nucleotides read TGCAGCGTTCATGCTACCGGAACTCAAGAAAGGACTAGCGGGAGAGGCGAGCAGTTCTTC.

The DNA for the CDR3 is TGTGCCAGCAGCTTAGGTGGGGCTAGCGGGACTTACGAGCAGTACTTC. Its translation is CASSLGGASGTYEQYF. The chain carries TRBV11-3 and TRBJ2-7; the match to TRBD2 covers 9 bases. The CDR3 runs 16 residues. Germline CDR1 SGHNT, CDR2 YENEEA. The junction had 8 bases not matched to a gene; V was cut back by 1 base and J by 4 bases.